One and the same sample provided the 9 T cell receptor beta chains below, sequenced in a study of blood T cell repertoires in COVID-19 (dated by TCRdb to about 2020). Library preparation used the immunoSEQ multiplex PCR assay. TCRdb took this table from immuneACCESS and kept in-frame rearrangements with V and J called. Such tables lack part of the clones; where checked against another copy, unresolved V genes explain under half of the gap, and the rest is unexplained. Counted in this sample were 200,000 to 300,000 clones; roughly 84% of them appeared once. The ten largest make up about 2% of the sample. What was sequenced was peripheral blood. Source of these receptors: a man aged 40-49 years who had recovered from COVID-19.

The rearrangement joins TRBV3-1 (or the pseudogene TRBV3-2) to TRBJ2-4; 10 bases line up with TRBD1. This CDR3 is 14 amino acids long. Trimming took 0 bases from V and 13 from J; bases not matched to a gene: 6. Germline V CDR1 and CDR2: LGHDT, YNNKEL (reference sequence). CDR3 residues: CASSQDAGQGYQYF. CDR3 in DNA: TGTGCCAGCAGCCAAGATGCGGGACAGGGGTACCAGTACTTC.

The V gene is TRBV5-1, the J gene TRBJ1-3; D might be TRBD1 (5 bases). Trimming cost V 0 bases and J 2 bases, with 6 bases left between them. Per germline, CDR1 SGHRS and CDR2 YFSETQ. The CDR3 length is 14 residues. DNA for the CDR3: TGCGCCAGCAGCTTGGCAGGGACTGGAAACACCATATATTTT. It yields the protein CASSLAGTGNTIYF.

The chain carries TRBV18 and TRBJ2-2, with D perhaps TRBD2 (5 bases). Germline CDR1 is KGHSH and CDR2 is LQKENI. The CDR3 is made up of 15 amino acids. V was trimmed by 5 bases and J by 2 bases, leaving 12 bases between them. The CDR3 reads CASSVQRDNTGELFF. CDR3 bases: TGTGCCAGCTCAGTACAACGGGATAACACCGGGGAGCTGTTTTTT.

This clone showed up just once. This chain uses TRBV19 with TRBJ2-1; 8 bases fit TRBD2. There are 15 residues in the CDR3. V lost 6 bases, J lost 4 bases, and 8 bases stayed unmatched. Germline CDR1 is LNHDA and CDR2 is SQIVND (reference sequence). CDR3 bases: TGTGCCAGTAGAAGGGCTAGCGGGCCTTACAATGAGCAGTTCTTC. Protein sequence: CASRRASGPYNEQFF.

The chain is built from TRBV7-9 and TRBJ2-3, with D hard to call. The CDR3 is 14 amino acids. V gave up 1 base and J gave up 0 bases, with 5 bases separating them. Germline V gene sequence: CDR1 SEHNR, CDR2 FQNEAQ (reference sequence). CDR3 protein: CASSLEYSTDTQYF. In nucleotides, the CDR3 is TGTGCCAGCAGCTTAGAATATAGCACAGATACGCAGTATTTT.

The V gene is TRBV19, the J gene TRBJ1-1; 9 bases fit TRBD1. Germline trimming cut 5 bases from V and 3 bases from J; bases unmatched to any gene: 1. CDR3 length equals 13 residues. Per germline, CDR1 LNHDA and CDR2 SQIVND (reference sequence). CDR3 protein: CASSWTGDTEAFF. The CDR3 DNA reads TGTGCCAGTAGTTGGACAGGGGACACTGAAGCTTTCTTT. Variable domain in full (rest from reference TRBV19 and TRBJ1-1): DGGITQSPKYLFRKEGQNVTLSCEQNLNHDAMYWYRQDPGQGLRLIYYSQIVNDFQKGDIAEGYSVSREKKESFPLTVTSAQKNPTAFYLCASSWTGDTEAFFGQGTRLTVV.

This clone has just a few counts. The chain combines TRBV5-1 with TRBJ2-7, with D perhaps TRBD2 (5 bases). This CDR3 contains 14 residues. V was trimmed by 1 base and J by 2 bases, leaving 10 bases between them. CDR1 and CDR2 (germline): SGHRS, YFSETQ. CDR3 sequence reads: CASSLSGNPYEQYF. In nucleotides, the CDR3 is TGCGCCAGCAGCTTGTCCGGGAACCCCTACGAGCAGTACTTC.

The chain recombines TRBV7-2 with TRBJ1-1; maybe TRBD1 (5 bases). V was cut by 1 base and J by 4 bases, with 10 bases left in between. This CDR3 region has 14 residues. Germline values: CDR1 SGHTA, CDR2 FQGNSA. Written as DNA, the CDR3 is TGTGCCAGCAGCTTAGTAGGGGCTAGCACTGAAGCTTTCTTT. Its protein is CASSLVGASTEAFF.

In this sample, this clone turned up once. The V gene is TRBV4-3, the J gene TRBJ2-7; 12 bases agree with TRBD2. Germline trimming cut 3 bases from V and 3 bases from J; bases unmatched to any gene: 6. The CDR3 totals 16 residues. Germline CDR1 is LGHNA and CDR2 is YSLEER. In DNA, the CDR3 is TGCGCCAGCAGCCAGGCCGGGACTAGCGGGCTCTACGAGCAGTACTTC. This encodes CASSQAGTSGLYEQYF.